One sample yielded the 25 T cell receptor beta chains listed below, sequenced in a study of blood T cell repertoires in COVID-19. Profiled with immunoSEQ multiplex PCR; TCRdb holds only in-frame clones, not every one. The sample has hundreds of thousands of clones, 87% seen once. Input material: PBMCs or T cells enriched from blood (not recorded which). These TCRs come from a woman younger than 30 who had recovered from COVID-19.

The rearrangement links TRBV2 to TRBJ2-2; D unclear. The germline gives CDR1 SNHLY, CDR2 FYNNEI. V gave up 6 bases and J gave up 7 bases, with 6 bases separating them. The CDR3 has 11 residues. CDR3 region: CASSKSGELFF. In DNA form, the CDR3 reads TGTGCCAGCAGCAAGAGCGGGGAGCTGTTTTTT.

In its sample, this clone was seen once. This chain links TRBV5-1 with TRBJ2-3; D is perhaps TRBD2 (6 bases). The CDR3 consists of 15 residues. Germline V gene data show CDR1 as SGHRS and CDR2 as YFSETQ. With 4 bases removed from V and 0 bases from J, the gap between germline ends came to 12 bases. The CDR3 DNA reads as TGCGCCAGCAGCCCACCCCGGGAGAGCACAGATACGCAGTATTTT. It translates to CASSPPRESTDTQYF.

This clone occurred a few times. The chain employs TRBV13 and TRBJ2-1; D is unclear. Germline V gene lookup returns CDR1 PRHDT and CDR2 FYEKMQ (reference sequence). V lost 1 base and J lost 6, with 4 bases in between. The CDR3 spans 12 residues. The CDR3 loop is CASSLVINEQFF. CDR3 DNA sequence: TGTGCCAGCAGCTTAGTAATCAATGAGCAGTTCTTC.

V is TRBV21-1 and J is TRBJ1-5; the DNA was not compared with TRBD1, the D call given in the table. TRBV21-1 is an annotated pseudogene. The CDR3 is 18 amino acids. The CDR3 is CASRRTGQGGGSNQPQHF. CDR3 bases: TGTGCCAGCAGAAGGACGGGACAGGGGGGCGGTAGCAATCAGCCCCAGCATTTT.

The chain has TRBV5-4 and TRBJ1-1; weak D call: TRBD1 (6 bases). The CDR3 loop spans 14 amino acids. V dropped 5 bases and J dropped 0 bases, with 11 bases sitting between them. Germline V gene lookup returns CDR1 SGHNT and CDR2 YYREEE (reference sequence). The CDR3 DNA follows: TGTGCCAGCAGATCGGACAGAATGAACACTGAAGCTTTCTTT. Translated, it gives CASRSDRMNTEAFF.

V and J are TRBV7-2 and TRBJ1-5; 9 bases agree with TRBD1. This CDR3 is 18 amino acids long. The trim removed 4 bases at V and 1 base at J, leaving 11 bases unmatched. The germline CDR1 and CDR2 sequences are SGHTA and FQGNSA. Written as DNA, the CDR3 is TGTGCCAGCAGCTCAAACTTTGGACAGGGGCAAAGCAATCAGCCCCAGCATTTT. Residues: CASSSNFGQGQSNQPQHF.

This clone came up once. The gene calls are TRBV3-1 (or the pseudogene TRBV3-2) and TRBJ1-2; D may be TRBD1 (5 bases). The CDR3 loop spans 15 amino acids. CDR1 and CDR2 from the germline V gene are LGHDT and YNNKEL (reference sequence). The V end lost 4 bases, the J end lost 8 bases, and 20 bases lay between the germline ends. The CDR3, as DNA: TGTGCCAGCAGCCCCTGGGGGGGGGAAGATTCGGGCTACACCTTC. Translating gives CASSPWGGEDSGYTF.

This chain connects TRBV28 to TRBJ1-6; TRBD1 matches at 8 bases. CDR3 length: 15 amino acids. CDR1 and CDR2 from the germline V gene are MDHEN and SYDVKM. Trimming cost V 6 bases and J 7 bases; bases outside gene matches: 8. In DNA, the CDR3 is TGTGCCAGCAGGACCTGGGACAGGCCGAATTCACCCCTCCACTTT. Protein product: CASRTWDRPNSPLHF.

The gene calls are TRBV5-1 and TRBJ2-1; 9 nucleotides agree with TRBD1. CDR1 and CDR2 from the germline V gene are SGHRS and YFSETQ. The junction had 10 bases not matched to a gene; V was cut back by 4 bases and J by 8 bases. The CDR3 is made up of 15 amino acids. The CDR3 region has the DNA TGCGCCAGCAGCCCCCGGAGGGACAGGGCGGATGAGCAGTTCTTC. Its protein product is CASSPRRDRADEQFF.

The chain couples TRBV10-2 to TRBJ1-6, with unresolved D. The ends were cut back, 0 bases at V and 4 bases at J, with 13 bases in the middle. Germline lookup yields CDR1 WSHSY and CDR2 SAAADI. The CDR3 length is 17 residues. Here the CDR3 reads CASSESTRSFYNSPLHF. DNA for the CDR3: TGCGCCAGCAGTGAGTCGACGAGGTCCTTTTATAATTCACCCCTCCACTTT.

DNA of the CDR3: TGCGCCAGCAGCCAAGATCTCACTAGCGGGAGGGCATATGAGCAGTTCTTC. Translating it yields CASSQDLTSGRAYEQFF. This chain connects TRBV4-3 to TRBJ2-1; the match to TRBD2 covers 13 bases. CDR1 LGHNA and CDR2 YSLEER come from the germline V gene. This CDR3 contains 17 residues. With 0 bases clipped from V and 8 bases from J, the junction kept 7 bases outside the gene matches.

This clone appeared once. CDR3 sequence reads: CASSSQGNYGYTF. The CDR3 nucleotides are TGTGCCAGCAGCTCACAGGGGAACTATGGCTACACCTTC. V usage is TRBV28 and J usage is TRBJ1-2; 7 bases agree with TRBD1. V trimming: 6 bases; J trimming: 2 bases; junction bases outside the gene matches: 3. Per germline, CDR1 MDHEN and CDR2 SYDVKM. The CDR3 contains 13 residues.

The rearrangement joins TRBV9 to TRBJ1-2; 7 nucleotides agree with TRBD1. Trimming cost V 4 bases and J 8 bases; bases outside gene matches: 11. Germline V gene sequence: CDR1 SGDLS, CDR2 YYNGEE. This CDR3 comprises 14 residues. CDR3 in amino acids: CASSLRGLQGGYTF. Written as DNA, the CDR3 is TGTGCCAGCAGCCTGAGGGGGCTTCAAGGCGGCTACACCTTC.

This chain joins TRBV20-1 and TRBJ1-1, with D unresolved. From germline, CDR1 is DFQATT and CDR2 SNEGSKA (reference sequence). V lost 6 bases and J 1 base, leaving 6 bases between the germline ends. The CDR3 totals 11 residues. The CDR3 sequence is CSAVANTEAFF. As DNA, the CDR3 is TGCAGTGCCGTAGCGAACACTGAAGCTTTCTTT.

V gene TRBV19 combines with J gene TRBJ1-6; the match to TRBD1 covers 8 bases. Losses at the gene ends were 1 base for V and 8 bases for J; bases not matched to a gene: 4. Germline assignment: CDR1 LNHDA and CDR2 SQIVND (reference sequence). The CDR3 totals 15 residues. For the CDR3, the DNA is TGTGCCAGTAGTATAGGCGGGACAGGAGATTCACCCCTCCACTTT. It codes for CASSIGGTGDSPLHF. Drawing the rest from reference TRBV19 and TRBJ1-6, the complete variable domain is DGGITQSPKYLFRKEGQNVTLSCEQNLNHDAMYWYRQDPGQGLRLIYYSQIVNDFQKGDIAEGYSVSREKKESFPLTVTSAQKNPTAFYLCASSIGGTGDSPLHFGNGTRLTVT.

The chain links TRBV28 to TRBJ2-5, with a tentative D call TRBD1 (5 bases). The germline gives CDR1 MDHEN, CDR2 SYDVKM. The CDR3 consists of 14 residues. V shed 6 bases and J shed 9 bases, with 20 bases lying between them. The CDR3 DNA is TGTGCCAGCAGAACTCAGGGTAGCCATTGGTCCCAGTACTTC. It specifies CASRTQGSHWSQYF.

The rearrangement joins TRBV2 to TRBJ1-2; 8 nucleotides line up with TRBD1. The CDR3 totals 20 residues. Germline V gives CDR1 SNHLY, CDR2 FYNNEI. The ends lost 4 bases at V and 5 bases at J; junction bases unmatched: 24. CDR3 coding DNA: TGTGCCAGCAGTGCAACTCTTATGGGGACAGGTCCATACTTCGGGTATGGCTACACCTTC. Translating gives CASSATLMGTGPYFGYGYTF. Full variable domain (remainder filled in from reference TRBV2 and TRBJ1-2): EPEVTQTPSHQVTQMGQEVILRCVPISNHLYFYWYRQILGQKVEFLVSFYNNEISEKSEIFDDQFSVERPDGSNFTLKIRSTKLEDSAMYFCASSATLMGTGPYFGYGYTFGSGTRLTVV.

The chain combines TRBV2 with TRBJ2-2; 8 nucleotides match TRBD1. This CDR3 region has 14 residues. Germline CDR1 and CDR2: SNHLY and FYNNEI. J gave up 1 base and V 6 bases, and 1 base lay outside the gene matches. CDR3 in amino acids: CASRDRVNTGELFF. CDR3 DNA: TGTGCCAGCAGGGACAGGGTGAACACCGGGGAGCTGTTTTTT.

Notes on this clone: In the same sample, other DNA sequences code for this CDR3. V and J are TRBV27 and TRBJ1-2; D is possibly TRBD1 (5 bases). V was shortened by 0 bases and J by 6 bases, with 11 bases between the two germline ends. Per germline, CDR1 MNHEY and CDR2 SMNVEV (reference sequence). The CDR3 is made up of 14 amino acids. The CDR3 sequence: CASSLSGQGNGYTF. The CDR3 DNA follows: TGTGCCAGCAGTTTATCAGGCCAGGGTAATGGCTACACCTTC.

The chain uses TRBV7-6 and TRBJ2-1, with 7 positions matching TRBD1. V dropped 5 bases and J dropped 10; count of bases not matched to a gene: 20. Germline CDR1 SGHVS, CDR2 FNYEAQ. This CDR3 comprises 17 residues. The CDR3 here is CASSPRTGRGGSWEQFF. CDR3 DNA: TGTGCCAGCAGCCCCCGGACAGGTCGAGGTGGTAGCTGGGAGCAGTTCTTC.

J is TRBJ2-1 and V is TRBV6-5; D may be TRBD1 (6 bases). Trimming removed 6 bases at V and 5 bases at J, with 8 bases between. The CDR3 covers 12 residues. Germline V gene data show CDR1 as MNHEY and CDR2 as SVGAGI. The CDR3 coding sequence is TGTGCCAGCAGCCGGGACAACAATGAGCAGTTCTTC. Amino acid sequence: CASSRDNNEQFF.

The rearrangement links TRBV19 to TRBJ1-6; the D gene is possibly TRBD1 (6 bases). The CDR3 spans 14 residues. The ends were cut back, 3 bases at V and 7 bases at J, with 10 bases in the middle. Germline values: CDR1 LNHDA, CDR2 SQIVND (reference sequence). The CDR3: CASSIGQTNSPLHF. In DNA, the CDR3 is TGTGCCAGTAGTATCGGACAGACCAATTCACCCCTCCACTTT.

The chain uses TRBV5-6 and TRBJ1-3, with 9 bases identical to TRBD1. The CDR3 runs to 15 residues. Trimming removed 0 bases from V and 2 bases from J; junction bases left unmatched: 0. Per germline, CDR1 SGHDT and CDR2 YYEEEE. CDR3 nucleotide sequence: TGTGCCAGCAGCTTGGGGACAGGGGCTGGAAACACCATATATTTT. Translation: CASSLGTGAGNTIYF.

As regards this clone: Other DNA sequences in the sample encode the same CDR3. V and J are TRBV5-1 and TRBJ1-1; D call uncertain. Germline CDR1 and CDR2: SGHRS and YFSETQ. V shed 0 bases and J shed 3 bases, with 6 bases lying between them. This CDR3 comprises 13 residues. This chain's CDR3 is CASSLAGDTEAFF. The CDR3 DNA is TGCGCCAGCAGCTTGGCAGGTGACACTGAAGCTTTCTTT.

The chain carries TRBV7-9 and TRBJ1-6; D gene ambiguous. Germline CDR1 SEHNR, CDR2 FQNEAQ (reference sequence). Deletions cut 3 bases from V and 8 bases from J, with 5 bases between. This CDR3 comprises 12 residues. CDR3 coding DNA: TGTGCCAGCAGCTTCGGGGATTCACCCCTCCACTTT. Translating gives CASSFGDSPLHF. The whole variable domain, remainder taken from reference TRBV7-9 and TRBJ1-6, is DTGVSQNPRHKITKRGQNVTFRCDPISEHNRLYWYRQTLGQGPEFLTYFQNEAQLEKSRLLSDRFSAERPKGSFSTLEIQRTEQGDSAMYLCASSFGDSPLHFGNGTRLTVT.